This T cell receptor beta chain comes out of a study of technical replicates of blood from four donors. Trimming removed 2 bases at V and 3 bases at J, with 14 bases between. The CDR3 totals 15 residues. Germline V gene lookup returns CDR1 MDHEN and CDR2 SYDVKM. Assay: immunoSEQ multiplex PCR; the TCRdb copy retains only in-frame clones and omits some. The sample records tens of thousands of clones, about 98% being singletons. This clonotype was obtained from a human donor in good health. The sample taken for sequencing was T cells isolated from PBMCs. The rearrangement links TRBV28 to TRBJ2-7; a weak D match, TRBD1 (5 bases). CDR3 amino acids: CASSLPVDSLYEQYF. DNA of the CDR3: TGTGCCAGCAGTTTACCAGTCGACAGTCTCTACGAGCAGTACTTC.